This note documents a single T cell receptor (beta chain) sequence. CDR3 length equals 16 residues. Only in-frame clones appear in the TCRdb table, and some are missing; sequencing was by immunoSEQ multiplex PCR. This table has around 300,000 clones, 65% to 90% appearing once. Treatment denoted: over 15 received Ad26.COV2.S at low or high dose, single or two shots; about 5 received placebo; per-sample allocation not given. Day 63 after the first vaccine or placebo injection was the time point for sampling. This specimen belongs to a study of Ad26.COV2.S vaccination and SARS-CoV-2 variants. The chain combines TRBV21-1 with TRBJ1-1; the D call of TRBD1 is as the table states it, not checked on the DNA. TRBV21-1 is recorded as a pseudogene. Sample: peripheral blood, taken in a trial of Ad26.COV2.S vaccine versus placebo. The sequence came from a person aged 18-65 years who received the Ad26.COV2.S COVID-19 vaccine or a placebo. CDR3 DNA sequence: TGTGCCAGCAGCAACCCTCCTCGACAGGGGAACACTGAAGCTTTCTTT. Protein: CASSNPPRQGNTEAFF.